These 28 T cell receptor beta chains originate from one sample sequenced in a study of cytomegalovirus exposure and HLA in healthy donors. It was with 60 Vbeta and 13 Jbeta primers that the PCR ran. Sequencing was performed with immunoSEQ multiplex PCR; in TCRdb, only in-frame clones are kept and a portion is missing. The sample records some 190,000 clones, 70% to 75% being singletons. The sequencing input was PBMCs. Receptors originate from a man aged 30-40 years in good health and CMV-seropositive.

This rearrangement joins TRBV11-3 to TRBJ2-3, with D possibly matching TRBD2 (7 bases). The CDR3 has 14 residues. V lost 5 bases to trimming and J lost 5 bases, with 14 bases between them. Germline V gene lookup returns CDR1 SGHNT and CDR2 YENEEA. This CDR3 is CASSRLGGEDTQYF. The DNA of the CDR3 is TGTGCCAGCAGCCGGCTAGGGGGGGAAGATACGCAGTATTTT.

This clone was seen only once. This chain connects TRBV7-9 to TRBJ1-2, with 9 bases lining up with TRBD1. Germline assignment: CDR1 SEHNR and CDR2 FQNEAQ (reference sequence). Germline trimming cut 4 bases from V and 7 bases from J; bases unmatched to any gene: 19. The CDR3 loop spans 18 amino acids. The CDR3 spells CASSSAGQGKGSWFGYTF. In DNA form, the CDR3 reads TGTGCCAGCAGCTCGGCGGGACAGGGAAAGGGTTCATGGTTTGGCTACACCTTC.

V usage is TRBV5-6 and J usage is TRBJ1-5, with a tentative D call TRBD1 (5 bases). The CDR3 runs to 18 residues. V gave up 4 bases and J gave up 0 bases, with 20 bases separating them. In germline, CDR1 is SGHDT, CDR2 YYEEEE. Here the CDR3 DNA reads TGTGCCAGCAGCGTACAGCGGGGCTCCCGCTATAGCAATCAGCCCCAGCATTTT. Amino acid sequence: CASSVQRGSRYSNQPQHF. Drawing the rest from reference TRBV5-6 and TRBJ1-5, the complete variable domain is DAGVTQSPTHLIKTRGQQVTLRCSPKSGHDTVSWYQQALGQGPQFIFQYYEEEERQRGNFPDRFSGHQFPNYSSELNVNALLLGDSALYLCASSVQRGSRYSNQPQHFGDGTRLSIL.

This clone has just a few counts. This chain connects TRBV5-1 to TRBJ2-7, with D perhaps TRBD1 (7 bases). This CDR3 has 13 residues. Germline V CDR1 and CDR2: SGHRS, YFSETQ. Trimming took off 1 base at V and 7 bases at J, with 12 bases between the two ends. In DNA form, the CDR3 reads TGCGCCAGCAGCTTGTGGGCAGGGGGGGAGCAGTACTTC. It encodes CASSLWAGGEQYF.

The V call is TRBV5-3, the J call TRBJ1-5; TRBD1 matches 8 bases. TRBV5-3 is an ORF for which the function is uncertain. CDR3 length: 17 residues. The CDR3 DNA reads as TGTGTCAGGGGAGAGGACAGGGAAGTCCCTTGCAATCAGCCCCAGCATTTT. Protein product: CVRGEDREVPCNQPQHF.

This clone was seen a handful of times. CDR3 nucleotide sequence: TGTGCCACCACTCCCTCGAGCTCCTACGAGCAGTACTTC. The encoded protein is CATTPSSSYEQYF. The rearrangement links TRBV6-5 to TRBJ2-7; D is undetermined. The V end lost 10 bases, the J end lost 0 bases, and 13 bases lay between the germline ends. This CDR3 has 13 residues. Germline V gives CDR1 MNHEY, CDR2 SVGAGI.

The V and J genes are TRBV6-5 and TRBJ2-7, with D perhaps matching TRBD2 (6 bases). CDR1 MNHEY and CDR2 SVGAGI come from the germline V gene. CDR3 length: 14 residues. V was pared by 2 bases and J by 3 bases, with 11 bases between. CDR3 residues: CASSYAGRDYEQYF. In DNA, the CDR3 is TGTGCCAGCAGTTACGCGGGAAGGGACTACGAGCAGTACTTC.

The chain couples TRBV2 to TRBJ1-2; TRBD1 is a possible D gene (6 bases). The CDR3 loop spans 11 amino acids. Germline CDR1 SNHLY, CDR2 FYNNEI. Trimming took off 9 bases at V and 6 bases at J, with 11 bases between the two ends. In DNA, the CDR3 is TGTGCCAGGGGACACCGAGATGGCTACACCTTC. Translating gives CARGHRDGYTF.

Here the CDR3 reads CASSLGGTTGNTIYF. The CDR3 DNA is TGTGCCAGCAGCTTAGGAGGCACTACGGGAAACACCATATATTTT. The V gene is TRBV11-2, the J gene TRBJ1-3; D not certain. Germline V gives CDR1 SGHAT, CDR2 FQNNGV. The ends were cut back, 1 base at V and 4 bases at J, with 11 bases in the middle. CDR3 size: 15 residues. Looking up the rest from reference TRBV11-2 and TRBJ1-3 gives the full variable domain: EAGVAQSPRYKIIEKRQSVAFWCNPISGHATLYWYQQILGQGPKLLIQFQNNGVVDDSQLPKDRFSAERLKGVDSTLKIQPAKLEDSAVYLCASSLGGTTGNTIYFGEGSWLTVV.

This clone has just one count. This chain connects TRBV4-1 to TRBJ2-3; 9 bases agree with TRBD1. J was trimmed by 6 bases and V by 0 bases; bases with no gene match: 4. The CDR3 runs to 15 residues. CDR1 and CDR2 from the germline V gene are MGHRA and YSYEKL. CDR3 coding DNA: TGCGCCAGCAGCCAAGATCGGACAGGGGTGGATACGCAGTATTTT. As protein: CASSQDRTGVDTQYF.

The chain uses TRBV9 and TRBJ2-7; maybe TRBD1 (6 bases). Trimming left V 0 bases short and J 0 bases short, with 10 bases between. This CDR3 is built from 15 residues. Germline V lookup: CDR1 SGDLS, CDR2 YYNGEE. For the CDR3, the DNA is TGTGCCAGCAGCGTAGAGACGGGACACTCCTACGAGCAGTACTTC. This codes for CASSVETGHSYEQYF. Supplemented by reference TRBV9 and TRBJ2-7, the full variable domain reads DSGVTQTPKHLITATGQRVTLRCSPRSGDLSVYWYQQSLDQGLQFLIQYYNGEERAKGNILERFSAQQFPDLHSELNLSSLELGDSALYFCASSVETGHSYEQYFGPGTRLTVT.

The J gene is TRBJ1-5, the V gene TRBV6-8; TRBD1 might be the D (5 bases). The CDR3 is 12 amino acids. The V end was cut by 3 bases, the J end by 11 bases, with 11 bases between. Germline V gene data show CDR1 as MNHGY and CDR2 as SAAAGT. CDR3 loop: CASSYYRGAQHF. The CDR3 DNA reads TGTGCCAGCAGTTATTACCGGGGGGCCCAGCATTTT.

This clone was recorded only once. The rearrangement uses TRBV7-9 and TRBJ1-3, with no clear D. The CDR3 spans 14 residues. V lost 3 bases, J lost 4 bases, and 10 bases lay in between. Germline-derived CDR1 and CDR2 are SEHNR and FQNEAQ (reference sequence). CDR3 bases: TGTGCCAGCAGCTTTGAGGGCCTGGGAAACACCATATATTTT. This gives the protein CASSFEGLGNTIYF.

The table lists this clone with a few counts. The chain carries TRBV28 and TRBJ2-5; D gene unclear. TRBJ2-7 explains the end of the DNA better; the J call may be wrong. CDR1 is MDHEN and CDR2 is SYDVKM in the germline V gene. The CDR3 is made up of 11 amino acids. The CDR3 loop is CASSSPYEQYF. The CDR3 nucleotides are TGTGCCAGCAGTTCTCCATACGAGCAGTACTTC.

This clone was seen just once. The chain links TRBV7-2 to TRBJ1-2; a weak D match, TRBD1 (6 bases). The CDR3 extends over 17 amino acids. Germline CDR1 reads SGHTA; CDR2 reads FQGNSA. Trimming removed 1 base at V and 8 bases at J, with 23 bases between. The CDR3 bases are TGTGCCAGCAGCTTAGAGGCTTACCGGACAGTCCTGGGAGGCTACACCTTC. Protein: CASSLEAYRTVLGGYTF.

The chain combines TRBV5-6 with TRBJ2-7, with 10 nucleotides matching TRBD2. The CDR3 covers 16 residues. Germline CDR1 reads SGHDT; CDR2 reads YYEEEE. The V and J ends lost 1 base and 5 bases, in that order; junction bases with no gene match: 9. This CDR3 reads CASSLWLAGAINEQYF. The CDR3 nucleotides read TGTGCCAGCAGCTTGTGGCTAGCGGGAGCTATAAACGAGCAGTACTTC.

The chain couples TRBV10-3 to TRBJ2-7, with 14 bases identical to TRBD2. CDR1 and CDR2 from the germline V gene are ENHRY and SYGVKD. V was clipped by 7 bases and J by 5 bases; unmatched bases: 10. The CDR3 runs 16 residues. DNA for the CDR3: TGTGCCATCAAACCGGGACTAGCGGGAGTAGATAACGAGCAGTACTTC. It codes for CAIKPGLAGVDNEQYF.

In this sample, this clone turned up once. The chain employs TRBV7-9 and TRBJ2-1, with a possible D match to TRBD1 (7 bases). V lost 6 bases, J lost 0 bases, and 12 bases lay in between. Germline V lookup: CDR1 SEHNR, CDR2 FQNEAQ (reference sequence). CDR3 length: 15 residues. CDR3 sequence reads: CASRRGDSSYNEQFF. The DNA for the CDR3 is TGTGCCAGCAGGAGGGGGGACAGCTCCTACAATGAGCAGTTCTTC. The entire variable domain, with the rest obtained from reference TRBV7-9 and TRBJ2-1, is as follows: DTGVSQNPRHKITKRGQNVTFRCDPISEHNRLYWYRQTLGQGPEFLTYFQNEAQLEKSRLLSDRFSAERPKGSFSTLEIQRTEQGDSAMYLCASRRGDSSYNEQFFGPGTRLTVL.

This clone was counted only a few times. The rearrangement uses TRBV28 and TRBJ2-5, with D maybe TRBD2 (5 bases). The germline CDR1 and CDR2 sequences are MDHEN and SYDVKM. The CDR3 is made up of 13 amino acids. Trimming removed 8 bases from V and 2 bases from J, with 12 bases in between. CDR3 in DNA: TGTGCCAGCCGGAGGAGAGAACAAGAGACCCAGTACTTC. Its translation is CASRRREQETQYF.

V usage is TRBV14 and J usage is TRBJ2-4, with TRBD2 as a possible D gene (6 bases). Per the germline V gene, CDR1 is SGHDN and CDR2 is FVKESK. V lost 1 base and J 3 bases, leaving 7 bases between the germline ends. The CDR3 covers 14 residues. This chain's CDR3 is CASSQGSGKNIQYF. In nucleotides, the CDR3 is TGTGCCAGCAGCCAAGGTAGCGGCAAAAACATTCAGTACTTC.

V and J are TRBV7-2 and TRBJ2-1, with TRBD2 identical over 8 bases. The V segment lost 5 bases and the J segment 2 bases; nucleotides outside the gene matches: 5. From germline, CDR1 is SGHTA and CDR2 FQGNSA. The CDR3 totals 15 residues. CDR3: CASSPREVAYNEQFF. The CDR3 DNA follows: TGTGCCAGCAGCCCGCGGGAGGTCGCCTACAATGAGCAGTTCTTC.

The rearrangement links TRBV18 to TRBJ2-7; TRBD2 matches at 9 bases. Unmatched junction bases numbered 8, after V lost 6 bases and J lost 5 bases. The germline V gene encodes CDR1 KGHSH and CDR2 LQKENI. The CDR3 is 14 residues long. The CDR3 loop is CASSPTSGDHEQYF. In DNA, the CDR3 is TGTGCCAGCTCCCCGACTAGCGGAGACCACGAGCAGTACTTC.

The CDR3 region is CASSLAGYTDTQYF. The CDR3 DNA follows: TGTGCCAGCAGTCTAGCGGGATATACAGATACGCAGTATTTT. The V gene is TRBV6-5, the J gene TRBJ2-3; 9 positions agree with TRBD2. V was pared by 5 bases and J by 3 bases, with 3 bases of the junction left unmatched. Germline V gene sequence: CDR1 MNHEY, CDR2 SVGAGI. The CDR3 runs to 14 residues.

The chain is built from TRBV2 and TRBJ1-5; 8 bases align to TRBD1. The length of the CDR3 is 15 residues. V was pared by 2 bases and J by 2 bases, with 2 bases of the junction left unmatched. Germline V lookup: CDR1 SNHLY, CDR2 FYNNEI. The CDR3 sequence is CASSENRGGNQPQHF. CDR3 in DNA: TGTGCCAGCAGTGAAAACAGGGGGGGCAATCAGCCCCAGCATTTT.

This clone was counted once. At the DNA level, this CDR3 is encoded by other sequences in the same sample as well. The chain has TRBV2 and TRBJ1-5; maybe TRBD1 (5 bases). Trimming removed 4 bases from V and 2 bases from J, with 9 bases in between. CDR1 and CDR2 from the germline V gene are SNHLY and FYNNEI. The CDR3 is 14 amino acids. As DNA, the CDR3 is TGTGCCAGCAGTGGGACGGGGGGCAATCAGCCCCAGCATTTT. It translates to CASSGTGGNQPQHF.

DNA of the CDR3: TGTGCCAGCAGCACCGAGATCAATTCACCCCTCCACTTT. Translated: CASSTEINSPLHF. The chain is built from TRBV9 and TRBJ1-6, with no clear D. The V end lost 4 bases, the J end lost 7 bases, and 9 bases lay between the germline ends. Germline V gene data show CDR1 as SGDLS and CDR2 as YYNGEE. The CDR3 has 13 residues.

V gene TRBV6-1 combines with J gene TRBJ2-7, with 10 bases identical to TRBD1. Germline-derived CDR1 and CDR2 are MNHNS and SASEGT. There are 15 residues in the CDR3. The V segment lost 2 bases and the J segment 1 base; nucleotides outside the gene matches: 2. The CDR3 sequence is CASSERTGGSYEQYF. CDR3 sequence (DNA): TGTGCCAGCAGTGAACGGACAGGGGGTTCCTACGAGCAGTACTTC.

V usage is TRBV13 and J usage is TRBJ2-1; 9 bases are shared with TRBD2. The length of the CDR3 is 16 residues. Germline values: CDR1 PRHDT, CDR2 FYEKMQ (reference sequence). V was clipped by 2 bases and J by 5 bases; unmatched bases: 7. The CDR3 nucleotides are TGTGCCAGCAGCTTATTCGGCGGGGGGGCCAACAATGAGCAGTTCTTC. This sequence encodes CASSLFGGGANNEQFF.